Each of the 28 T cell receptor beta chains below was sequenced from the same sample in a study of T cell changes during pregnancy in multiple sclerosis. Clones were read by immunoSEQ multiplex PCR, and TCRdb kept only the in-frame ones, dropping some. The table lists about 77,000 clones, about 93% of them singletons. The sample in question was peripheral blood, obtained after pregnancy. These receptor sequences come from a female donor in good health, enrolled as a control in a pregnancy study.

The V gene is TRBV5-1, the J gene TRBJ2-5; TRBD1 aligns across 11 bases. V was pared by 2 bases and J by 1 base, with 1 base of the junction left unmatched. The CDR3 length is 15 residues. CDR1 and CDR2 from the germline V gene are SGHRS and YFSETQ. The CDR3 sequence: CASSFGTGGQETQYF. Here the CDR3 DNA reads TGCGCCAGCAGCTTCGGGACAGGGGGCCAAGAGACCCAGTACTTC.

The V gene is TRBV5-6, the J gene TRBJ1-1; D not certain. The V end was cut by 0 bases, the J end by 7 bases, with 13 bases between. The CDR3 sequence is 14 residues long. Germline CDR1 and CDR2: SGHDT and YYEEEE. The CDR3 here is CASSLDPDTLEAFF. The CDR3 region has the DNA TGTGCCAGCAGCTTGGACCCTGACACCCTTGAAGCTTTCTTT. The whole variable domain, filled in from reference TRBV5-6 and TRBJ1-1, reads DAGVTQSPTHLIKTRGQQVTLRCSPKSGHDTVSWYQQALGQGPQFIFQYYEEEERQRGNFPDRFSGHQFPNYSSELNVNALLLGDSALYLCASSLDPDTLEAFFGQGTRLTVV.

In its sample, this clone was seen a few times. The V gene is TRBV9, the J gene TRBJ2-7; D is unresolved. This CDR3 region has 11 residues. The ends were cut back, 5 bases at V and 4 bases at J, with 7 bases in the middle. In germline, CDR1 is SGDLS, CDR2 YYNGEE. The CDR3: CASSAGYEQYF. CDR3 nucleotides: TGTGCCAGCAGTGCAGGATACGAGCAGTACTTC.

This clone has at least ten counts. The chain links TRBV27 to TRBJ2-5; D is undetermined. This CDR3 is built from 14 residues. The V end lost 0 bases, the J end lost 1 base, and 6 bases lay between the germline ends. CDR1 is MNHEY and CDR2 is SMNVEV in the germline V gene (reference sequence). The CDR3 is CASSLSPLQETQYF. The CDR3 DNA reads as TGTGCCAGCAGTTTATCCCCCCTCCAAGAGACCCAGTACTTC.

The V gene is TRBV12-5, the J gene TRBJ2-2; D call uncertain. This CDR3 has 12 residues. V gave up 2 bases and J gave up 6 bases, with 4 bases separating them. Germline loops: CDR1 LGHNT, CDR2 FRNRAP. The CDR3 reads CASGLSAGELFF. CDR3 sequence (DNA): TGTGCTAGTGGTTTGTCGGCCGGGGAGCTGTTTTTT.

The rearrangement joins TRBV27 to TRBJ2-5; perhaps TRBD2 as D (6 bases). This CDR3 region has 15 residues. Trimming removed 3 bases from V and 5 bases from J, with 16 bases in between. Germline lookup yields CDR1 MNHEY and CDR2 SMNVEV (reference sequence). Written as DNA, the CDR3 is TGTGCCAGCAGTTTTGAGGGAGGATTCGTGGAGACCCAGTACTTC. It specifies CASSFEGGFVETQYF.

The V and J genes are TRBV29-1 and TRBJ2-1; possibly TRBD2 for D (5 bases). Germline CDR1 and CDR2: SQVTM and ANQGSEA. The CDR3 loop spans 17 amino acids. V shed 7 bases and J shed 0 bases, with 22 bases lying between them. In nucleotides, the CDR3 is TGCAGCGCCGCGGGCTATGCAACCATCAGCTCCTACAATGAGCAGTTCTTC. Its protein is CSAAGYATISSYNEQFF.

The rearrangement joins TRBV6-5 to TRBJ2-7, with D maybe TRBD2 (5 bases). This CDR3 is 14 amino acids long. CDR1 and CDR2 from the germline V gene are MNHEY and SVGAGI. Trimming stripped 2 bases from V and 3 bases from J, with 11 bases between. The CDR3 loop is CASSYRPTIYEQYF. CDR3 in DNA: TGTGCCAGCAGTTACCGGCCGACTATCTACGAGCAGTACTTC.

V is TRBV11-3 and J is TRBJ2-7, with 11 bases matching TRBD1. The CDR3 loop spans 19 amino acids. J lost 3 bases, V lost 0 bases, and 13 bases had no gene match. CDR1 and CDR2 (germline): SGHNT, YENEEA. For the CDR3, the DNA is TGTGCCAGCAGCTTAGAGGAGTTCGGACGGGACAGGGGGGTCTACGAGCAGTACTTC. Its protein is CASSLEEFGRDRGVYEQYF.

The chain joins TRBV19 to TRBJ2-3; tentative D call: TRBD1 (5 bases). The CDR3 loop spans 17 amino acids. CDR1 is LNHDA and CDR2 is SQIVND in the germline V gene (reference sequence). Trimming left V 5 bases short and J 3 bases short, with 21 bases between. The CDR3 DNA sequence: TGTGCCAGTAGTGGACACCTCTCCGCCAGGGTAACAGATACGCAGTATTTT. The encoded protein is CASSGHLSARVTDTQYF.

CDR3 loop: CASSAGLAGALHEQFF. The CDR3 DNA reads as TGTGCCAGCAGTGCGGGACTAGCGGGCGCCCTCCATGAGCAGTTCTTC. This rearrangement joins TRBV27 to TRBJ2-1; 12 bases are a match to TRBD2. Germline assignment: CDR1 MNHEY and CDR2 SMNVEV (reference sequence). The CDR3 length is 16 residues. With V trimmed by 5 bases and J by 8 bases, 10 bases remained unmatched.

The rearrangement joins TRBV19 to TRBJ2-3, with D tentatively TRBD2 (6 bases). Trimming took 3 bases from V and 2 from J, leaving 15 bases between them. Germline values: CDR1 LNHDA, CDR2 SQIVND (reference sequence). This CDR3 region has 16 residues. In DNA, the CDR3 is TGTGCCAGTAGTATGGGACTCCTACAGTTCACAGATACGCAGTATTTT. Its protein is CASSMGLLQFTDTQYF.

V and J are TRBV11-2 and TRBJ1-1; tentative D call: TRBD1 (5 bases). V was trimmed by 3 bases and J by 1 base, leaving 15 bases between them. The germline gives CDR1 SGHAT, CDR2 FQNNGV. The CDR3 is made up of 16 amino acids. Here the CDR3 DNA reads TGTGCCAGCAGCTTGTCCTTTGCAGGGCGGAACACTGAAGCTTTCTTT. Translated, it gives CASSLSFAGRNTEAFF.

This chain joins TRBV9 and TRBJ1-1, with 7 bases aligning to TRBD1. Germline lookup yields CDR1 SGDLS and CDR2 YYNGEE. The CDR3 has 15 residues. J was trimmed by 3 bases and V by 4 bases; bases with no gene match: 9. The CDR3 bases are TGTGCCAGCAGCTCCCGGACAGGTGCCGACACTGAAGCTTTCTTT. As protein: CASSSRTGADTEAFF.

CDR3 in amino acids: CASSQDWVKTSGVTDTQYF. Here the CDR3 DNA reads TGCGCCAGCAGCCAAGATTGGGTCAAGACTAGCGGGGTTACAGATACGCAGTATTTT. The chain combines TRBV4-1 with TRBJ2-3; the match to TRBD2 covers 11 bases. The CDR3 consists of 19 residues. V lost 0 bases, J lost 3 bases, and 11 bases stayed unmatched. Germline V lookup: CDR1 MGHRA, CDR2 YSYEKL.

With regard to this clone: At one of its ends the junction is not consistent with the germline gene, which may arise from a read error. The genes are TRBV20-1 and TRBJ1-2; 7 bases match TRBD1. CDR3 size: 10 residues. From germline, CDR1 is DFQATT and CDR2 SNEGSKA (reference sequence). CDR3 loop: CSARRNQGAF. CDR3 nucleotide sequence: TGCAGTGCTAGACGCAACCAGGGGGCCTTC.

The rearrangement uses TRBV7-8 and TRBJ2-3; TRBD2 matches 8 bases. Germline loops: CDR1 SGHVS, CDR2 FQNEAQ. There are 18 residues in the CDR3. Losses at the gene ends were 5 bases for V and 3 bases for J; bases not matched to a gene: 16. The CDR3: CASSIQATAGGRTDTQYF. CDR3 coding DNA: TGTGCCAGCAGCATCCAGGCCACCGCGGGGGGTAGGACAGATACGCAGTATTTT. Full variable domain (outside the CDR3, taken from reference TRBV7-8 and TRBJ2-3): GAGVSQSPRYKVAKRGQDVALRCDPISGHVSLFWYQQALGQGPEFLTYFQNEAQLDKSGLPSDRFFAERPEGSVSTLKIQRTQQEDSAVYLCASSIQATAGGRTDTQYFGPGTRLTVL.

This chain links TRBV15 with TRBJ2-1, with 7 bases fitting TRBD2. Germline V gene data show CDR1 as LNHNV and CDR2 as YYDKDF (reference sequence). V shed 5 bases, J shed 2 bases, and the junction held 6 bases outside the gene matches. The CDR3 extends over 15 amino acids. CDR3 nucleotides: TGTGCCACCAGCTCCCGGGCGGGAGCCTACAATGAGCAGTTCTTC. It codes for CATSSRAGAYNEQFF.

This chain links TRBV5-5 with TRBJ2-3; TRBD1 is a possible D gene (6 bases). The CDR3 extends over 14 amino acids. Trimming shortened V by 3 bases and J by 6 bases, and 14 bases separated the two germline ends. CDR1 is SGHKS and CDR2 is YYEKEE in the germline V gene (reference sequence). CDR3 coding DNA: TGTGCCAGCAGCTCCGGACAGCTAAGGGATACGCAGTATTTT. Protein sequence: CASSSGQLRDTQYF.

V gene TRBV7-3 combines with J gene TRBJ2-1; TRBD2 matches at 8 bases. The J segment lost 2 bases and the V segment lost 5 bases, leaving 11 bases of the junction unmatched. CDR1 and CDR2 (germline): SGHTA, FQGTGA. The CDR3 sequence is 17 residues long. CDR3 region: CASSHAPGGAAYNEQFF. The CDR3 nucleotides are TGTGCCAGCAGCCACGCACCGGGGGGGGCAGCCTACAATGAGCAGTTCTTC.

The chain combines TRBV5-1 with TRBJ2-6, with TRBD1 matching 7 bases. V shed 4 bases and J 0 bases; nucleotides not matched to a gene: 10. The CDR3 covers 18 residues. Germline V gene sequence: CDR1 SGHRS, CDR2 YFSETQ. CDR3 protein: CASSPLTGPSSGANVLTF. DNA of the CDR3: TGCGCCAGCAGCCCCCTGACAGGGCCCTCCTCTGGGGCCAACGTCCTGACTTTC.

This clone was observed once. CDR3 sequence: CSVEYPQNEQFF. The CDR3 DNA reads TGCAGCGTTGAGTACCCACAGAATGAGCAGTTCTTC. The rearrangement joins TRBV29-1 to TRBJ2-1, with no clear D. Trimming pared 3 bases from V and 7 bases from J, leaving 10 bases between. The V gene's germline CDR1 is SQVTM and CDR2 ANQGSEA. The CDR3 sequence is 12 residues long.

The J gene is TRBJ2-7, the V gene TRBV7-9; D is ambiguous. Germline V gene sequence: CDR1 SEHNR, CDR2 FQNEAQ (reference sequence). This CDR3 comprises 12 residues. V was clipped by 5 bases and J by 6 bases, with 11 bases between them. CDR3 amino acids: CASSPILGEQYF. DNA of the CDR3: TGTGCCAGCAGCCCTATCCTCGGCGAGCAGTACTTC.

CDR3: CASSQRDFDTGELFF. CDR3 coding DNA: TGTGCCAGCAGCCAACGGGACTTTGACACCGGGGAGCTGTTTTTT. This chain connects TRBV7-3 to TRBJ2-2, with D perhaps TRBD2 (6 bases). V gave up 5 bases and J gave up 3 bases, with 13 bases separating them. Germline CDR1 is SGHTA and CDR2 is FQGTGA. CDR3 length equals 15 residues.

The rearrangement uses TRBV18 and TRBJ1-3; D call uncertain. The CDR3 is made up of 15 amino acids. The V end lost 2 bases, the J end lost 0 bases, and 8 bases lay between the germline ends. Germline CDR1 reads KGHSH; CDR2 reads LQKENI. The CDR3 loop reads CASSPDGNSGNTIYF. The CDR3, as DNA: TGTGCCAGCTCACCAGACGGGAACTCTGGAAACACCATATATTTT.

Regarding this clone: One end of the junction fails to match germline, which may point to a read error. The chain couples TRBV13 to TRBJ2-7, with a weak D call TRBD1 (5 bases). The CDR3 spans 13 residues. Germline loops: CDR1 PRHDT, CDR2 FYEKMQ (reference sequence). CDR3 nucleotide sequence: TGCGCCAGCAGCCAAGATCCAGGGTGGGAGCAGTACTTC. It is translated as CASSQDPGWEQYF.

The rearrangement links TRBV6-6 to TRBJ1-1; TRBD1 matches at 7 bases. The CDR3 contains 15 residues. V trimming: 5 bases; J trimming: 0 bases; junction bases outside the gene matches: 6. In germline, CDR1 is MNHNY, CDR2 SVGAGI (reference sequence). This CDR3 reads CASSIGQVMNTEAFF. The CDR3 DNA sequence: TGTGCCAGCAGTATAGGACAGGTGATGAACACTGAAGCTTTCTTT.

The V call is TRBV18, the J call TRBJ2-7, with TRBD2 identical over 8 bases. The length of the CDR3 is 15 residues. V dropped 2 bases and J dropped 4; count of bases not matched to a gene: 7. Germline V lookup: CDR1 KGHSH, CDR2 LQKENI. The CDR3 region has the DNA TGTGCCAGCTCACCAACGGCGGGAGGTGAATACGAGCAGTACTTC. It is translated as CASSPTAGGEYEQYF.